This T cell receptor (beta chain) is from a study of T cell responses to AZD1222 COVID-19 vaccine. At the level of the study: Researchers grouped second doses given at about 4 or about 12 weeks into one pool.

Concerning this clone: Its antigen is undetermined.

Study findings and constraints: At 160-218 and 743-854, vaccine-associated CD4 TCRs were dominant, and they spanned spike.

Sequenced by immunoSEQ multiplex PCR; TCRdb stores in-frame clones only, minus some. The table lists fewer than 150,000 clones, 90% to 95% of them singletons. The length of the CDR3 is 15 residues. J was trimmed by 4 bases and V by 2 bases; bases with no gene match: 2. CDR1 is MNHEY, CDR2 SVGEGT, per germline. The receptor comes from an adult in good health. The chain employs TRBV6-2 or TRBV6-3 and TRBJ2-3; 11 nucleotides align to TRBD2. The sequenced sample was peripheral blood, obtained on day 0 of AZD1222 vaccination. CDR3 sequence (DNA): TGTGCCAGCAGTTACAATAGCGGGGGGGCAGATACGCAGTATTTT. This sequence encodes CASSYNSGGADTQYF.